The rows below give T cell receptor beta chains drawn from one sample of a study of blood T cell repertoires in COVID-19. Sequencing used immunoSEQ multiplex PCR; TCRdb keeps in-frame clones, though not all of them. This table has 150,000 to 200,000 clones, under 85% appearing once. Sequencing was carried out using peripheral blood. Every receptor here comes from a man aged 55 to 70 with active or convalescent COVID-19. Both conserved end residues are part of each CDR3. The D gene is left open where the match is weak. Rows give clone size only sometimes, using once, few, many, or a class for an expanded clone.

TRBV7-9	TRBJ2-5	NA	NA	CASSPPGVETQYF	TGTGCCAGCAGCCCCCCCGGGGTGGAGACCCAGTACTTC
TRBV7-9	TRBJ2-7	few	TRBD1	CASSLGTGILPEQYF	TGTGCCAGCAGCTTAGGGACAGGAATCCTACCCGAGCAGTACTTC
TRBV18	TRBJ2-5	many	NA	CASSPVVGETQYF	TGTGCCAGCTCACCTGTGGTGGGCGAGACCCAGTACTTC
TRBV11-2	TRBJ2-7	NA	NA	CASSGRGGSYEQYF	TGTGCCAGCAGCGGGAGAGGGGGTTCCTACGAGCAGTACTTC
TRBV7-9	TRBJ2-3	NA	NA	CASSLDREYTDTQYF	TGTGCCAGCAGCTTAGACAGGGAGTACACAGATACGCAGTATTTT
TRBV7-2	TRBJ1-1	NA	TRBD1	CASSLAGTGVLGEAFF	TGTGCCAGCAGCTTAGCAGGGACAGGGGTGCTTGGTGAAGCTTTCTTT
TRBV7-9	TRBJ2-1	once	TRBD2	CASSLRVASGRNEQFF	TGTGCCAGCAGCCTACGTGTTGCTAGCGGGAGGAATGAGCAGTTCTTC
TRBV10-1	TRBJ2-1	NA	TRBD2	CASSAKAGGPNEQFF	TGCGCCAGCAGTGCTAAAGCGGGAGGGCCGAATGAGCAGTTCTTC
TRBV3-1/TRBV3-2	TRBJ2-1	few	NA	CASSLKGGAHEQFF	TGTGCCAGCAGTCTTAAGGGGGGGGCCCATGAGCAGTTCTTC
TRBV5-1	TRBJ2-5	few	TRBD1	CASSRTPDRVGETQYF	TGCGCCAGCAGCCGGACGCCCGACAGGGTAGGAGAGACCCAGTACTTC
TRBV2	TRBJ1-6	NA	TRBD1	CASSSAPGQGAGSPLHF	TGTGCCAGCAGTTCCGCGCCGGGACAGGGGGCCGGTTCACCCCTCCACTTT
TRBV27	TRBJ1-2	NA	TRBD1	CASSLSGAGGLLRYYGYTF	TGTGCCAGCAGTTTATCGGGGGCAGGGGGCCTATTGAGGTACTATGGCTACACCTTC
TRBV5-4	TRBJ1-1	few	NA	CASTREGVGAFF	TGTGCCAGCACCCGGGAGGGGGTGGGGGCTTTCTTT
TRBV7-9	TRBJ2-1	once	TRBD2	CASSGGTSGSGNEQFF	TGTGCCAGCAGCGGAGGGACTAGCGGGAGTGGGAATGAGCAGTTCTTC
TRBV6-2/TRBV6-3	TRBJ2-7	NA	NA	CASSWGLADYEQYF	TGTGCCAGCAGTTGGGGGTTAGCGGACTACGAGCAGTACTTC
TRBV28	TRBJ2-1	NA	NA	CASSHRRAAYNEQFF	TGTGCCAGCAGCCACAGGAGGGCGGCCTACAATGAGCAGTTCTTC
TRBV6-1	TRBJ2-3	NA	NA	CASSEGQDTQYF	TGTGCCAGCAGTGAAGGTCAAGATACGCAGTATTTT
TRBV7-5	TRBJ2-7	NA	NA	CVRSYHSSGVYEQYF	TGTGTCAGAAGCTACCATTCCAGCGGGGTCTACGAGCAGTACTTC
TRBV19	TRBJ2-7	NA	TRBD1	CASSVTTGIEQYF	TGTGCCAGTAGTGTCACGACAGGGATCGAGCAGTACTTC
TRBV6-5	TRBJ2-5	once	TRBD1	CASSYSGRGRQETQYF	TGTGCCAGCAGTTACTCCGGCAGGGGGCGTCAAGAGACCCAGTACTTC
TRBV6-2/TRBV6-3	TRBJ2-2	NA	NA	CASSTSGELFF	TGTGCCAGCAGTACTTCCGGGGAGCTGTTTTTT
TRBV7-3	TRBJ2-7	NA	NA	CASSPTGGEQYF	TGTGCCAGCAGCCCAACCGGTGGCGAGCAGTACTTC
TRBV7-2	TRBJ2-2	NA	TRBD1	CASSWDRGTGELFF	TGTGCCAGCAGTTGGGACAGGGGGACCGGGGAGCTGTTTTTT
TRBV28	TRBJ2-3	NA	NA	CASRRDRSTDTQYF	TGTGCCAGCAGACGCGACAGGTCCACAGATACGCAGTATTTT
TRBV7-8	TRBJ2-1	NA	TRBD2	CASSYLAGDSYNEQFF	TGTGCCAGCAGCTATCTAGCGGGAGATTCCTACAATGAGCAGTTCTTC
TRBV28	TRBJ2-7	NA	TRBD1	CASSSPSGTGPTGRQYF	TGTGCCAGCAGTTCCCCTTCCGGGACAGGGCCTACCGGACGGCAGTACTTC
TRBV24-1	TRBJ2-3	few	TRBD1	CATSDQGADTQYF	TGTGCCACCAGTGACCAGGGGGCAGATACGCAGTATTTT
TRBV6-6	TRBJ1-2	NA	TRBD1	CASSWTGTHDYTF	TGTGCCAGCAGTTGGACAGGGACGCATGACTACACCTTC
TRBV28	TRBJ2-3	NA	TRBD1	CASSSPGQGARDTQYF	TGTGCCAGCAGTTCCCCTGGACAGGGGGCTAGAGATACGCAGTATTTT